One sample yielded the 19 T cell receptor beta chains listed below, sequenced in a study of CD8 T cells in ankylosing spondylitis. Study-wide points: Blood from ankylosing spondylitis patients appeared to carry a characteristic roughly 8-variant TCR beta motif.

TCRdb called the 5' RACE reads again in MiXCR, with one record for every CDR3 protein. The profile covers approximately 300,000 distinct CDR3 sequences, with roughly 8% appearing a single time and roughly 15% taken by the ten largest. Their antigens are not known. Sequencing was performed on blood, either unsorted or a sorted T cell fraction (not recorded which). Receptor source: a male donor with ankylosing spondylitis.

The CDR3 sequence is CASSDPGLEAFF. In DNA form, the CDR3 reads TGTGCCAGCAGTGACCCGGGACTTGAAGCTTTCTTT. The V and J genes are TRBV6-2 or TRBV6-3 and TRBJ1-1; tentative D call: TRBD1 (5 bases). The V end was cut by 5 bases, the J end by 7 bases, with 11 bases between. CDR3 length equals 12 residues. Germline CDR1 and CDR2: MNHEY and SVGEGT.

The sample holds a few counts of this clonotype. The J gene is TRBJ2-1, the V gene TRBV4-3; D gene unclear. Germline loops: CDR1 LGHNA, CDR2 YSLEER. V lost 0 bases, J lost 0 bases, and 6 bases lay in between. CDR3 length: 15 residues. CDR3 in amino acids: CASSQDVGSYNEQFF. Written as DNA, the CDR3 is TGCGCCAGCAGCCAAGATGTCGGCTCCTACAATGAGCAGTTCTTC.

The CDR3 loop reads CAISFRGGLAGDEQYF. CDR3 sequence (DNA): TGTGCCATCAGTTTCAGGGGGGGACTAGCGGGAGACGAGCAGTACTTC. This chain connects TRBV10-3 to TRBJ2-7; 14 positions match TRBD2. Germline trimming cut 5 bases from V and 5 bases from J; bases unmatched to any gene: 8. This CDR3 comprises 16 residues. Germline loops: CDR1 ENHRY, CDR2 SYGVKD.

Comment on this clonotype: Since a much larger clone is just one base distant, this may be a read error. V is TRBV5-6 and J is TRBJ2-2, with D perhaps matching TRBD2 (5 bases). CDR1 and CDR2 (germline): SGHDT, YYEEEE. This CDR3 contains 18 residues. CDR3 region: CASSLLGSKGNFAGKLFF. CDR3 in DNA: TGTGCCAGCAGCTTGTTGGGCAGCAAGGGAAACTTCGCCGGGAAGCTGTTTTTT.

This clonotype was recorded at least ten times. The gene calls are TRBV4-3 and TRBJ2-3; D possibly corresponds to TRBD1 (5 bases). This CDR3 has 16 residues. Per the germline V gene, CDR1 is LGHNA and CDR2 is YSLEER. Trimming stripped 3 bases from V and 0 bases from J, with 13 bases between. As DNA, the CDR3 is TGCGCCAGCAGCCACTGGACACCCACTAGCACAGATACGCAGTATTTT. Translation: CASSHWTPTSTDTQYF.

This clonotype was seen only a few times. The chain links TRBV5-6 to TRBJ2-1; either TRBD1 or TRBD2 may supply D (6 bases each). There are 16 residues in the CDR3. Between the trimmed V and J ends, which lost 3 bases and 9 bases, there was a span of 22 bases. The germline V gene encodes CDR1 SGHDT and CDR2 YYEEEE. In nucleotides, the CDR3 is TGTGCCAGCAGCTCCCTCAACAGGGTCCTCGGGGGTGAGCAGTTCTTC. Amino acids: CASSSLNRVLGGEQFF.

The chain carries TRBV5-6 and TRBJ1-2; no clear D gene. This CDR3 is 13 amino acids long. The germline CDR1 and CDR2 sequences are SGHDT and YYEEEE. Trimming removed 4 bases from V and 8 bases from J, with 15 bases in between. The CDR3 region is CASSPMRARGYTF. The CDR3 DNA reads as TGTGCCAGCAGCCCGATGAGGGCTAGGGGCTACACCTTC.

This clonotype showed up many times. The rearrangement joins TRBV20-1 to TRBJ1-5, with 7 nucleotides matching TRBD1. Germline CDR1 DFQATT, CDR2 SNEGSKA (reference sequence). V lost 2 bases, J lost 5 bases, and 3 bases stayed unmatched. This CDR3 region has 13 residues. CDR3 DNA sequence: TGCAGTGCTAGAAACAGGGGCGATCAGCCCCAGCATTTT. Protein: CSARNRGDQPQHF.

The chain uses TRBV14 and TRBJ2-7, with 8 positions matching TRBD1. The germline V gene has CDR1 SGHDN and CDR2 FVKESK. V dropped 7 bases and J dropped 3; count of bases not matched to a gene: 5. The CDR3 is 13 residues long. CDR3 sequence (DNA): TGTGCCAGCAACCCAACAGGGGGCTACGAGCAGTACTTC. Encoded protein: CASNPTGGYEQYF.

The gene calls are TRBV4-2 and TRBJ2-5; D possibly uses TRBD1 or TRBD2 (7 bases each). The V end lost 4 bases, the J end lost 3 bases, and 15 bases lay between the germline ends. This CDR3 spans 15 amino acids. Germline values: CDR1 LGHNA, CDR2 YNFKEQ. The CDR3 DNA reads TGTGCCAGCAGCCCCTCAGGGGGGGAAGAAGAGACCCAGTACTTC. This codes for CASSPSGGEEETQYF.

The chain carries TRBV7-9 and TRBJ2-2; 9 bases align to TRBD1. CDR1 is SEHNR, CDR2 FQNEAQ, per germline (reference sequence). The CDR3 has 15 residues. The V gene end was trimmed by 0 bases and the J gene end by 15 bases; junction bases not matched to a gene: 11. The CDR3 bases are TGTGCCAGCAGCTTAGCTGGCCCGATCGACAGGGGGATGTTTTTT. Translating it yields CASSLAGPIDRGMFF. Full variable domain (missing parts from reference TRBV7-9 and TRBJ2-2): DTGVSQNPRHKITKRGQNVTFRCDPISEHNRLYWYRQTLGQGPEFLTYFQNEAQLEKSRLLSDRFSAERPKGSFSTLEIQRTEQGDSAMYLCASSLAGPIDRGMFFGEGSRLTVL.

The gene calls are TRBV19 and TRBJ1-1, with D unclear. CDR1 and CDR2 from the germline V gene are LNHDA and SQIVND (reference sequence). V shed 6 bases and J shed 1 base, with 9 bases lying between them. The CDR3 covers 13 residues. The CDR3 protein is CASRGPKNTEAFF. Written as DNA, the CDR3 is TGTGCCAGTAGGGGCCCCAAGAACACTGAAGCTTTCTTT.

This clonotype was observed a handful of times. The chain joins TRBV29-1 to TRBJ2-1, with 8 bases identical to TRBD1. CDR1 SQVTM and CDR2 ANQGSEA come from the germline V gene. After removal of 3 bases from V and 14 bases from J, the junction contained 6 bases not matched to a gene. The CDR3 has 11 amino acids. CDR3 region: CSVDPGTGKFF. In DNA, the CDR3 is TGCAGCGTTGACCCTGGGACAGGCAAGTTCTTC.

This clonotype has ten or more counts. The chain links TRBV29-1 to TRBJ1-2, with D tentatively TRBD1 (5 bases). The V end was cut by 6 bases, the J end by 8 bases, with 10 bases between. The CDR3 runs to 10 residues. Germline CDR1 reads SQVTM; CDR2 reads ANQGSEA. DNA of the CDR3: TGCAGCGTGCTGGACACCGGCTACACCTTC. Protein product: CSVLDTGYTF.

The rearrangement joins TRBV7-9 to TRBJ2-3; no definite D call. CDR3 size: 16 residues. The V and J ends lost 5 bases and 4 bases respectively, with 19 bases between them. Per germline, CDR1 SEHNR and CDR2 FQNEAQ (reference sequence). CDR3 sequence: CASSPPWGTNSDTQYF. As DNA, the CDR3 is TGTGCCAGCAGCCCTCCGTGGGGAACGAATTCAGATACGCAGTATTTT.

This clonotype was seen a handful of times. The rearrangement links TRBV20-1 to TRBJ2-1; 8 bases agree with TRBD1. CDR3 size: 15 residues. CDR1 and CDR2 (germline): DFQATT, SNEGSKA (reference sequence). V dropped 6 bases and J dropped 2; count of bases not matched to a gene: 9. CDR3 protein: CSATGQGPTYNEQFF. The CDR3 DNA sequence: TGCAGTGCCACCGGACAGGGTCCCACCTACAATGAGCAGTTCTTC.

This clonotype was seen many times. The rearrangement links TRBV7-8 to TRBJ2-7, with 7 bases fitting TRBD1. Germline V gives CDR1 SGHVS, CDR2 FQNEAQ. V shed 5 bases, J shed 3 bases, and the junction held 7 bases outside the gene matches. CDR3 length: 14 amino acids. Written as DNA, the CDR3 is TGTGCCAGCAGCCCAGGGGACAGCCTCTACGAGCAGTACTTC. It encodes CASSPGDSLYEQYF. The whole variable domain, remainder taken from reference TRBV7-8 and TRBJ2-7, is GAGVSQSPRYKVAKRGQDVALRCDPISGHVSLFWYQQALGQGPEFLTYFQNEAQLDKSGLPSDRFFAERPEGSVSTLKIQRTQQEDSAVYLCASSPGDSLYEQYFGPGTRLTVT.

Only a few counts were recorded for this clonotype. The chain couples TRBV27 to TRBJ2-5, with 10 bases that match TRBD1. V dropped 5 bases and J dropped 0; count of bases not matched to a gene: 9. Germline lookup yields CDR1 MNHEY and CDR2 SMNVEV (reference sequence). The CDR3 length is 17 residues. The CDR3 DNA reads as TGTGCCAGCAGTCGTAGCCAGGACAGGGGGTACCAAGAGACCCAGTACTTC. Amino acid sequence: CASSRSQDRGYQETQYF.

CDR3 sequence reads: CASSPSTSGRADTQYF. The CDR3 coding sequence is TGTGCCAGCAGCCCTTCTACTAGCGGGAGGGCAGATACGCAGTATTTT. The chain uses TRBV11-3 and TRBJ2-3; TRBD2 aligns across 13 bases. CDR1 is SGHNT and CDR2 is YENEEA in the germline V gene. V shed 5 bases and J 4 bases; nucleotides not matched to a gene: 6. The CDR3 extends over 16 amino acids.